These T cell receptor beta chains were read from a single sample in a study of T cells expressing NK-cell markers. TCRdb re-called the 5' RACE reads, yielding one record per CDR3 amino acid sequence without DNA. Across approximately 380,000 distinct CDR3 sequences, the top ten clones capture around 5.2% of the sample. The material sequenced was blood T cells: a sorted CD56 or NKG2C T cell subset, CD4+ or CD8+ T cells, or bulk PBMC T cells (not recorded which). The source is a man aged 18-75 years in good health. Each CDR3 is given with its conserved first and last residue. The order of the fields is CDR3 protein, CDR3 length, J gene, V gene.

CDR3 protein: CASSHRDRAKTEAFF
CDR3 length: 15
J gene: TRBJ1-1
V gene: TRBV3-1

CDR3 protein: CASWTGTYNSPLHF
CDR3 length: 14
J gene: TRBJ1-6
V gene: TRBV19

CDR3 protein: CASSSYHPTGYEQYF
CDR3 length: 15
J gene: TRBJ2-7
V gene: TRBV27

CDR3 protein: CAWSPGLAGGLDTQYF
CDR3 length: 16
J gene: TRBJ2-3
V gene: TRBV30

CDR3 protein: CASSHSALGKGTDTQYF
CDR3 length: 17
J gene: TRBJ2-3
V gene: TRBV3-1

CDR3 protein: CASSYGLQGAYNEQFF
CDR3 length: 16
J gene: TRBJ2-1
V gene: TRBV6-5

CDR3 protein: CASSPDLAGVYEQYF
CDR3 length: 15
J gene: TRBJ2-7
V gene: TRBV9

CDR3 protein: CASSSETSGEQYF
CDR3 length: 13
J gene: TRBJ2-7
V gene: TRBV18

CDR3 protein: CASSLPGTRDEQYF
CDR3 length: 14
J gene: TRBJ2-7
V gene: TRBV7-2

CDR3 protein: CAIGGTGSNEQFF
CDR3 length: 13
J gene: TRBJ2-1
V gene: TRBV10-3

CDR3 protein: CASSQGTGIGYF
CDR3 length: 12
J gene: TRBJ2-7
V gene: TRBV3-1

CDR3 protein: CANGDGNEQFF
CDR3 length: 11
J gene: TRBJ2-1
V gene: TRBV10-3

CDR3 protein: CASTPPGSYEQYF
CDR3 length: 13
J gene: TRBJ2-7
V gene: TRBV11-2

CDR3 protein: CAWSVYGGHNTF
CDR3 length: 12
J gene: TRBJ1-2
V gene: TRBV30